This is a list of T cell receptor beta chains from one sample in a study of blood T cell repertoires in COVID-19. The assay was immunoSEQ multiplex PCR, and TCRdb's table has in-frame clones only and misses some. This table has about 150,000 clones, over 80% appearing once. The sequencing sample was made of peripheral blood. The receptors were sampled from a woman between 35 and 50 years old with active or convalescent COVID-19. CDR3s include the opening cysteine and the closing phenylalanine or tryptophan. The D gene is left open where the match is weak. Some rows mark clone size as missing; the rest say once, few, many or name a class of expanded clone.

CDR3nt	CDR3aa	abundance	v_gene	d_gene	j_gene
TGTGCCAGCAGTTACTCGACCCCGGAGCATAATTCACCCCTCCACTTT	CASSYSTPEHNSPLHF	.	TRBV6-6	.	TRBJ1-6
TGTGCCAGCGCATGGGGGGGCCTCTTGAACACTGAAGCTTTCTTT	CASAWGGLLNTEAFF	.	TRBV28	.	TRBJ1-1
TGTGCCAGCAGTTTAACAGGGCCGGGGCTTGGCACTGAAGCTTTCTTT	CASSLTGPGLGTEAFF	.	TRBV27	.	TRBJ1-1
TGTGCCAGCAGTACGCCAGGGGGGAATTACAATTCACCCCTCCACTTT	CASSTPGGNYNSPLHF	.	TRBV28	TRBD1	TRBJ1-6
TGCGCCAGCAGCTCGGCCTCCGGGACAGGGGAGAGGTTCTTC	CASSSASGTGERFF	.	TRBV5-1	TRBD1	TRBJ2-1
TGTGCCAGCAGCCAAGGGAGGGCCGTCTATGGCTACACCTTC	CASSQGRAVYGYTF	.	TRBV14	.	TRBJ1-2
TGTGCCAGCAGTTTTGGCGGGGTCTCCTACAATGAGCAGTTCTTC	CASSFGGVSYNEQFF	.	TRBV28	.	TRBJ2-1
TGTGCCATCAGTGGGACTAGCGGGGGACCTACAGATACGCAGTATTTT	CAISGTSGGPTDTQYF	.	TRBV10-3	TRBD2	TRBJ2-3
TGTGCCAGCAGCCAAGGGGGACAGGGGGATGGCTACACCTTC	CASSQGGQGDGYTF	.	TRBV3-1/TRBV3-2	TRBD1	TRBJ1-2
TGTGCCAGCAGCTTAGTGTACGGTCGAGATCAGCCCCAGCATTTT	CASSLVYGRDQPQHF	.	TRBV7-8	.	TRBJ1-5
TGTGCCAGTAGTATCACCCTTGAAGCGGACACTGAAGCTTTCTTT	CASSITLEADTEAFF	.	TRBV19	.	TRBJ1-1
TGTGCCACCAGCAGGCCCACAGGGGTAAAAAAAGGCGAGCAGTACTTC	CATSRPTGVKKGEQYF	.	TRBV15	TRBD1	TRBJ2-7
TGTGCCAGCAGCCAATCCAGGGCTCAGCCCCAGCATTTT	CASSQSRAQPQHF	.	TRBV16	.	TRBJ1-5
TGCAGTGCTAGACCGGCGGAAGGCTACACCTTC	CSARPAEGYTF	.	TRBV20-1	.	TRBJ1-2
TGTGCCAGCAGCCAATCTATCCGGACAGGGAATCAGCCCCAGCATTTT	CASSQSIRTGNQPQHF	.	TRBV16	TRBD1	TRBJ1-5
TGTGCCAGCGGCCGGGGACTAGCGGGAATCTACGAGCAGTACTTC	CASGRGLAGIYEQYF	.	TRBV2	TRBD2	TRBJ2-7
TGCGCCAGCAGCTTACAAACAGGGGGCTCGGTCTATGGCTACACCTTC	CASSLQTGGSVYGYTF	.	TRBV5-1	TRBD1	TRBJ1-2
TGTGCCAGCAGCCCTTTCGTTGGGCGGGGGGGAGATGAGCAGTTCTTC	CASSPFVGRGGDEQFF	.	TRBV13	TRBD2	TRBJ2-1
TGTGCCAGCAGCTTCACTAGCGGGAGTCGGAAAGATACGCAGTATTTT	CASSFTSGSRKDTQYF	once	TRBV7-2	TRBD2	TRBJ2-3
TGTGCCAGCAGTCCTCGGACAGGAGCCTACGAGCAGTACTTC	CASSPRTGAYEQYF	once	TRBV27	TRBD1	TRBJ2-7
TGTGCCAGCAACCAGGGTGTGGAACAGCCCCAGCATTTT	CASNQGVEQPQHF	.	TRBV10-3	.	TRBJ1-5
TGTGCCAGCAGTTTCTGGGGGGGAACGAATCAGCCCCAGCATTTT	CASSFWGGTNQPQHF	.	TRBV28	.	TRBJ1-5